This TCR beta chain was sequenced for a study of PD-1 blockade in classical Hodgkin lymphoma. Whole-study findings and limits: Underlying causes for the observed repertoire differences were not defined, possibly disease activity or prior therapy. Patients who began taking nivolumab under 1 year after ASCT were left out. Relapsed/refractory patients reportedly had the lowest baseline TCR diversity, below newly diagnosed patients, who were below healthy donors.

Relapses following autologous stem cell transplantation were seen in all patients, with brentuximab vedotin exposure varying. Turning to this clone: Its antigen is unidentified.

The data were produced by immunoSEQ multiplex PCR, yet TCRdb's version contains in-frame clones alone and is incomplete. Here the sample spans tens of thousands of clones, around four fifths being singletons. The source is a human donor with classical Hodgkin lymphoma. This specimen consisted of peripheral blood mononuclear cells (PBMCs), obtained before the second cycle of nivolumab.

CDR3 sequence: CASSPGGYYGYTF. The DNA for the CDR3 is TGTGCCAGCAGCCCAGGGGGATACTATGGCTACACCTTC. The chain joins TRBV5-6 to TRBJ1-2; 7 bases line up with TRBD1. V shed 4 bases, J shed 3 bases, and the junction held 3 bases outside the gene matches. CDR3 length: 13 residues. The germline CDR1 and CDR2 sequences are SGHDT and YYEEEE.